This T cell receptor beta chain was sequenced in a study of PD-L1 blockade in urothelial cancer. Study context: From 0 to 3 prior chemotherapy regimens had been given to the patients.

Germline assignment: CDR1 SGHRS and CDR2 YFSETQ. V was clipped by 0 bases and J by 0 bases, with 10 bases between them. This CDR3 region has 16 residues. Sequenced by immunoSEQ multiplex PCR; TCRdb stores in-frame clones only, minus some. The sample has tens of thousands of clones, around 82% seen once. The sequence came from a man between 65 and 85 years old with urothelial cancer. The specimen comprised PBMCs, sampled around atezolizumab (anti-PD-L1) treatment. The V gene is TRBV5-1, the J gene TRBJ2-1, with D uncertain. The CDR3 spells CASSLGLGSSYNEQFF. DNA of the CDR3: TGCGCCAGCAGCTTGGGGCTAGGTAGCTCCTACAATGAGCAGTTCTTC.